A single T cell receptor beta chain is shown here with its context. This record comes from a study of blood T cell repertoires in COVID-19. Study context: The United States, Italy and Spain supplied acute and convalescent COVID-19 samples. PBMCs, B-cell-depleted T cells, or T cells were the source of the cDNA or gDNA that made up the material.

Germline-derived CDR1 and CDR2 are SGHVT and SQSDAQ. V gave up 4 bases and J gave up 10 bases; unmatched junction bases: 10. The CDR3 has 15 amino acids. The assay was immunoSEQ multiplex PCR, and TCRdb's table has in-frame clones only and misses some. In the table there are a few hundred thousand clones, approximately 89% of which are singletons. This sequence was found in a middle-aged woman with acute COVID-19. The sequenced sample was PBMCs or T cells enriched from blood (not recorded which). This chain uses TRBV7-4 with TRBJ1-6; TRBD1 matches at 7 bases. The CDR3 reads CASSSRDSNSSPLHF. The CDR3 DNA is TGTGCCAGCAGCTCGCGGGACAGTAATTCCTCACCCCTCCACTTT.